The 24 T cell receptor beta chains presented below share a single source sample, sequenced in a study of shared T cell receptors in the human thymus. Libraries were prepared by immunoSEQ multiplex PCR; TCRdb keeps only in-frame clonotypes and omits some of them. The table lists 500,000 to 750,000 clones, around 89% of them singletons. The sample was also reused in another study, on human thymus T cells.

The sequencing sample was made of thymocytes. The source of these receptors is a boy younger than two with a congenital heart defect.

J is TRBJ2-1 and V is TRBV2, with D unclear. V shed 1 base and J shed 9 bases, with 4 bases lying between them. The CDR3 length is 11 residues. CDR1 and CDR2 from the germline V gene are SNHLY and FYNNEI. Here the CDR3 DNA reads TGTGCCAGCAGTGAAGAGAGTGAGCAGTTCTTC. Translating it yields CASSEESEQFF.

The CDR3 reads CASSPRRTGKDGYTF. In DNA, the CDR3 is TGTGCCAGCTCACCACGCCGGACAGGGAAAGATGGCTACACCTTC. V usage is TRBV18 and J usage is TRBJ1-2; 8 bases are a match to TRBD1. V lost 1 base and J lost 6; bases outside the gene matches: 7. Germline CDR1 KGHSH, CDR2 LQKENI. The CDR3 length is 15 residues.

The chain links TRBV9 to TRBJ2-2, with TRBD1 matching over 12 bases. From germline, CDR1 is SGDLS and CDR2 YYNGEE. V lost 3 bases and J lost 5; bases outside the gene matches: 5. This CDR3 is built from 16 residues. CDR3 in DNA: TGTGCCAGCAGCGGCCGGGACAGGGGGCGGACCGGGGAGCTGTTTTTT. Amino acids: CASSGRDRGRTGELFF.

The J gene is TRBJ1-2, the V gene TRBV6-5; TRBD1 matches 8 bases. J gave up 5 bases and V 0 bases, and 8 bases lay outside the gene matches. From germline, CDR1 is MNHEY and CDR2 SVGAGI. This CDR3 spans 16 amino acids. This CDR3 is CASSYSFGTGGYGYTF. The CDR3 DNA reads as TGTGCCAGCAGTTACTCGTTCGGGACAGGTGGTTATGGCTACACCTTC.

Of note for this clone: Other nucleotide sequences from this sample produce the same CDR3. The gene calls are TRBV5-1 and TRBJ2-1, with D perhaps TRBD2 (6 bases). The ends were cut back, 4 bases at V and 0 bases at J, with 11 bases in the middle. The CDR3 length is 15 residues. CDR1 is SGHRS and CDR2 is YFSETQ in the germline V gene. CDR3 coding DNA: TGCGCCAGCAGCCTTGGGAGGAGCTCCTACAATGAGCAGTTCTTC. Protein: CASSLGRSSYNEQFF.

This clone was recorded only once. V and J are TRBV15 and TRBJ1-1, with a tentative D call TRBD1 (6 bases). The length of the CDR3 is 14 residues. CDR1 and CDR2 from the germline V gene are LNHNV and YYDKDF (reference sequence). V lost 3 bases to trimming and J lost 6 bases, with 14 bases between them. The CDR3 DNA is TGTGCCACCAGCAGCAGACACAGGGCCGCTGAAGCTTTCTTT. Its protein is CATSSRHRAAEAFF.

The V call is TRBV29-1, the J call TRBJ1-2, with TRBD1 matching 7 bases. The V and J ends lost 6 bases and 4 bases, in that order; junction bases with no gene match: 2. This CDR3 spans 11 amino acids. CDR1 is SQVTM and CDR2 is ANQGSEA in the germline V gene. Here the CDR3 DNA reads TGCAGCGTCACAGGGGCCTATGGCTACACCTTC. This translates into CSVTGAYGYTF.

The rearrangement joins TRBV7-2 to TRBJ2-7; 8 nucleotides agree with TRBD2. CDR3 length: 17 residues. With 5 bases clipped from V and 2 bases from J, the junction kept 14 bases outside the gene matches. The V gene's germline CDR1 is SGHTA and CDR2 FQGNSA. CDR3 residues: CASSPGAGLVKTYEQYF. The CDR3 nucleotides read TGTGCCAGCAGCCCGGGAGCGGGACTAGTGAAAACCTACGAGCAGTACTTC.

The gene calls are TRBV28 and TRBJ2-7, with TRBD1 matching over 9 bases. V was pared by 7 bases and J by 0 bases, with 4 bases of the junction left unmatched. The CDR3 has 14 residues. Germline loops: CDR1 MDHEN, CDR2 SYDVKM. The CDR3 reads CASKRGQGSYEQYF. The DNA for the CDR3 is TGTGCCAGCAAGAGGGGACAGGGCTCCTACGAGCAGTACTTC.

The V and J genes are TRBV5-4 and TRBJ2-2; 8 bases are a match to TRBD1. After removal of 3 bases from V and 1 base from J, the junction contained 5 bases not matched to a gene. This CDR3 spans 16 amino acids. Germline CDR1 SGHNT, CDR2 YYREEE (reference sequence). The CDR3 DNA reads as TGTGCCAGCAGCTCTACCGGGACAGGGAACACCGGGGAGCTGTTTTTT. This encodes CASSSTGTGNTGELFF.

The chain recombines TRBV27 with TRBJ2-7; D may be TRBD1 (5 bases). The CDR3 covers 13 residues. Germline V CDR1 and CDR2: MNHEY, SMNVEV (reference sequence). The ends were cut back, 7 bases at V and 4 bases at J, with 14 bases in the middle. CDR3 in DNA: TGTGCCAGCACCACCGTCCAGGGATACGAGCAGTACTTC. Its translation is CASTTVQGYEQYF.

This chain links TRBV7-9 with TRBJ2-7; 11 nucleotides agree with TRBD2. The V gene end was trimmed by 3 bases and the J gene end by 2 bases; junction bases not matched to a gene: 12. CDR1 is SEHNR and CDR2 is FQNEAQ in the germline V gene (reference sequence). CDR3 length equals 18 residues. CDR3 protein: CASSFSPHTSGSTYEQYF. The CDR3 coding sequence is TGTGCCAGCAGCTTTTCTCCGCACACTAGCGGGAGTACCTACGAGCAGTACTTC.

The genes are TRBV5-1 and TRBJ2-1; no clear D gene. Per germline, CDR1 SGHRS and CDR2 YFSETQ. The germline V and J ends were trimmed by 3 bases and 7 bases, with 17 bases remaining between them. The CDR3 loop spans 15 amino acids. The CDR3 reads CASSSSTRERNEQFF. The CDR3 DNA is TGCGCCAGCAGCTCCTCTACCCGAGAGAGGAATGAGCAGTTCTTC.

The chain recombines TRBV7-2 with TRBJ2-3; D is unresolved. CDR3 length equals 14 residues. CDR1 and CDR2 from the germline V gene are SGHTA and FQGNSA. V lost 2 bases and J lost 11, with 17 bases in between. The chain's CDR3 is CASSLNGVPLGQYF. CDR3 coding DNA: TGTGCCAGCAGCTTAAACGGAGTCCCCTTAGGGCAGTATTTT.

This clone has a handful of counts. V is TRBV6-5 and J is TRBJ2-7; a weak D match, TRBD1 (6 bases). This CDR3 is built from 16 residues. V dropped 4 bases and J dropped 4 bases, with 20 bases sitting between them. Germline V CDR1 and CDR2: MNHEY, SVGAGI. CDR3 nucleotide sequence: TGTGCCAGCAGTTCACCACAGGGCAAAGCTTTGTACGAGCAGTACTTC. Translating gives CASSSPQGKALYEQYF.

The chain couples TRBV28 to TRBJ1-1; D uncertain. Germline V gene lookup returns CDR1 MDHEN and CDR2 SYDVKM. V lost 3 bases to trimming and J lost 8 bases, with 10 bases between them. CDR3 length: 12 residues. The CDR3 protein is CASSFKSREAFF. Written as DNA, the CDR3 is TGTGCCAGCAGTTTTAAGTCGAGAGAAGCTTTCTTT.

This clone showed up just once. The chain links TRBV30 to TRBJ2-4, with TRBD1 matching over 8 bases. V lost 6 bases, J lost 0 bases, and 10 bases stayed unmatched. This CDR3 region has 16 residues. Per germline, CDR1 GTSNPN and CDR2 SVGIG (reference sequence). DNA for the CDR3: TGTGCCTGCGCCCGACAGGGGCCCCTAGCCAAAAACATTCAGTACTTC. Amino acid sequence: CACARQGPLAKNIQYF.

This chain links TRBV2 with TRBJ1-2; no clear D. This CDR3 contains 15 residues. The ends were cut back, 3 bases at V and 5 bases at J, with 16 bases in the middle. Germline CDR1 is SNHLY and CDR2 is FYNNEI. The CDR3: CASSEQERVGYGYTF. CDR3 DNA sequence: TGTGCCAGCAGTGAGCAGGAGAGGGTTGGGTATGGCTACACCTTC.

The chain employs TRBV27 and TRBJ2-1; 8 positions agree with TRBD1. Unmatched junction bases numbered 8, after V lost 4 bases and J lost 3 bases. From germline, CDR1 is MNHEY and CDR2 SMNVEV (reference sequence). The CDR3 consists of 16 residues. The CDR3 DNA follows: TGTGCCAGCAGTTGGGGCAGGGGGCCCCTCTACAATGAGCAGTTCTTC. Its translation: CASSWGRGPLYNEQFF.

The V gene is TRBV29-1, the J gene TRBJ2-1, with D tentatively TRBD1 (5 bases). The CDR3 is 18 residues long. V was cut by 0 bases and J by 0 bases, with 18 bases left in between. Germline CDR1 SQVTM, CDR2 ANQGSEA. CDR3 sequence reads: CSVEDRRPDRPSYNEQFF. CDR3 bases: TGCAGCGTTGAAGATCGCCGTCCCGACAGACCCTCCTACAATGAGCAGTTCTTC.

CDR3 sequence reads: CASSQAGHRGQGASNYGYTF. The CDR3 DNA sequence: TGCGCCAGCAGCCAAGCGGGACATAGGGGACAGGGAGCTTCTAACTATGGCTACACCTTC. V is TRBV4-1 and J is TRBJ1-2; 9 nucleotides align to TRBD1. CDR1 and CDR2 from the germline V gene are MGHRA and YSYEKL. V trimming: 1 base; J trimming: 0 bases; junction bases outside the gene matches: 15. The CDR3 loop spans 20 amino acids.

This chain joins TRBV30 and TRBJ2-5, with 11 bases fitting TRBD2. Per the germline V gene, CDR1 is GTSNPN and CDR2 is SVGIG (reference sequence). This CDR3 has 18 amino acids. Unmatched junction bases numbered 13, after V lost 2 bases and J lost 2 bases. The CDR3 bases are TGTGCCTGGAGTATACGTTACGGGACTAGCGGAGGTCAAGAGACCCAGTACTTC. Translated, it gives CAWSIRYGTSGGQETQYF.

DNA for the CDR3: TGTGCCACCAGCAGAGATCCTTATGAGTACCACTACTCTGGAAACACCATATATTTT. Protein: CATSRDPYEYHYSGNTIYF. J is TRBJ1-3 and V is TRBV15; D is unclear. The CDR3 extends over 19 amino acids. Trimming cost V 0 bases and J 0 bases, with 18 bases left between them. CDR1 and CDR2 (germline): LNHNV, YYDKDF (reference sequence).

The chain combines TRBV5-3 with TRBJ2-7; 8 bases line up with TRBD1. TRBV5-3 has ORF status, its function being uncertain. This CDR3 spans 16 amino acids. The V and J ends lost 4 bases and 0 bases, in that order; junction bases with no gene match: 9. The CDR3 sequence is CARSQKTGVPSYEQYF. In DNA form, the CDR3 reads TGTGCCAGAAGCCAAAAGACAGGGGTCCCCTCCTACGAGCAGTACTTC.